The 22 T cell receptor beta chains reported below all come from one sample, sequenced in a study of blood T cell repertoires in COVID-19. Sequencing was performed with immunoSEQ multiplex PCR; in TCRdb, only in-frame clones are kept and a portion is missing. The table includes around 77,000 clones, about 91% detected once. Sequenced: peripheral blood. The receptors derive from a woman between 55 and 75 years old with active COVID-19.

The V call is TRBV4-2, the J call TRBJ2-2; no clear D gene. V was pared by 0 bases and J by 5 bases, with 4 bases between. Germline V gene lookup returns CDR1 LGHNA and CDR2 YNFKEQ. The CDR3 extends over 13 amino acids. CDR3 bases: TGTGCCAGCAGCCAAGATATGACCGGGGAGCTGTTTTTT. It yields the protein CASSQDMTGELFF.

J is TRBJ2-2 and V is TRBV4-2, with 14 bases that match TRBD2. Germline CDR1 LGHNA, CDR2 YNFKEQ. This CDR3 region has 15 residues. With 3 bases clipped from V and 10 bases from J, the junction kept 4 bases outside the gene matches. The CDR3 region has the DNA TGTGCCAGCAGCCAGGGACTAGCGGGAGAGGTGGAGCTGTTTTTT. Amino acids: CASSQGLAGEVELFF.

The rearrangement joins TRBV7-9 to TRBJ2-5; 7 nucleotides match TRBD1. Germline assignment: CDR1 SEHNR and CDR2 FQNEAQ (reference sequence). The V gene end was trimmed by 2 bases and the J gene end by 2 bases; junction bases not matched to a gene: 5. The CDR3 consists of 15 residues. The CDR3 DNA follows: TGTGCCAGCAGCTTACTGACAGGGTTTCAAGAGACCCAGTACTTC. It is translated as CASSLLTGFQETQYF.

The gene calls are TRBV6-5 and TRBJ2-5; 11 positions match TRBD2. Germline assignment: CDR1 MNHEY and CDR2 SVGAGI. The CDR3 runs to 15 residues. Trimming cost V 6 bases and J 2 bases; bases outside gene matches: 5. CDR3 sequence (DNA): TGTGCCAGCAGCGCGGGACTAGCGGTACAAGAGACCCAGTACTTC. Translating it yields CASSAGLAVQETQYF.

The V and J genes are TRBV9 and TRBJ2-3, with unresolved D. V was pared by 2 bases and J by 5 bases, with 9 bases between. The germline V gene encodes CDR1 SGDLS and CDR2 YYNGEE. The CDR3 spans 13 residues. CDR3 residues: CASSVDRRDTQYF. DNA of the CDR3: TGTGCCAGCAGCGTGGATCGGAGAGATACGCAGTATTTT.

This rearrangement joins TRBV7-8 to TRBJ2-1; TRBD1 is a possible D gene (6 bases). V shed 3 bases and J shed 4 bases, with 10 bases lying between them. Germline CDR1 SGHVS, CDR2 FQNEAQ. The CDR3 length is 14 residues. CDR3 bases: TGTGCCAGCAGCTTCAGGGACACGTACAATGAGCAGTTCTTC. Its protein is CASSFRDTYNEQFF.

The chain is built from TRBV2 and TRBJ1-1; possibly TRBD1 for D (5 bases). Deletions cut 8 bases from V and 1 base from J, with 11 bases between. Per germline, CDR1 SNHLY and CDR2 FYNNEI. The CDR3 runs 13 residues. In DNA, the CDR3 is TGTGCCAGCTGTCGGACACCGAACACTGAAGCTTTCTTT. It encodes CASCRTPNTEAFF.

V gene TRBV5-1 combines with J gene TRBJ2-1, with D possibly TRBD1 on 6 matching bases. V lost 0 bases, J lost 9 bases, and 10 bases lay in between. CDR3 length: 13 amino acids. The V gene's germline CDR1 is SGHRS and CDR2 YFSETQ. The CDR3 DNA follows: TGCGCCAGCAGCTTGGAACAGGGTTTTGAGCAGTTCTTC. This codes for CASSLEQGFEQFF. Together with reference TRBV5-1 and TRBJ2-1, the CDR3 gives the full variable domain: KAGVTQTPRYLIKTRGQQVTLSCSPISGHRSVSWYQQTPGQGLQFLFEYFSETQRNKGNFPGRFSGRQFSNSRSEMNVSTLELGDSALYLCASSLEQGFEQFFGPGTRLTVL.

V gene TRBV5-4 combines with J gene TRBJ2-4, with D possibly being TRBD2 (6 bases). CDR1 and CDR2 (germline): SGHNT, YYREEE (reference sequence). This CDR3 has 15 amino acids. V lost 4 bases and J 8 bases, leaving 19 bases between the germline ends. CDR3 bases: TGTGCCAGCAGCCTGGGGCGGCAACCGGGGGACATTCAGTACTTC. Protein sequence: CASSLGRQPGDIQYF.

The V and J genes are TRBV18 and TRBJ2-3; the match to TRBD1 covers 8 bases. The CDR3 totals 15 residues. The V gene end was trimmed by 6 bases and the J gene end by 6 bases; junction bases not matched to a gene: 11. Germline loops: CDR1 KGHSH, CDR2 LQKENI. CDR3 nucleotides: TGTGCCAGCTCTCCAAACAGGGGGGACCGGGATACGCAGTATTTT. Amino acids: CASSPNRGDRDTQYF.

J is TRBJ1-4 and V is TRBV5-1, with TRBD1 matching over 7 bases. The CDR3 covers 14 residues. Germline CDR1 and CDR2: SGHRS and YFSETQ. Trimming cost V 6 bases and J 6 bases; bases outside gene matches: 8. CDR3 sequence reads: CASTQGGQHEKLFF. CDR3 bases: TGCGCCAGCACCCAGGGGGGACAGCATGAAAAACTGTTTTTT.

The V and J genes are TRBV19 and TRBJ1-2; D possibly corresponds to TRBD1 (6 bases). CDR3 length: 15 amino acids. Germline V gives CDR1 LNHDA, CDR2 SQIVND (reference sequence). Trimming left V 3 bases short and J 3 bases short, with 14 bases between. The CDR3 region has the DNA TGTGCCAGTAGTATCTCGGCAGGGGTCGACTATGGCTACACCTTC. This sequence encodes CASSISAGVDYGYTF.

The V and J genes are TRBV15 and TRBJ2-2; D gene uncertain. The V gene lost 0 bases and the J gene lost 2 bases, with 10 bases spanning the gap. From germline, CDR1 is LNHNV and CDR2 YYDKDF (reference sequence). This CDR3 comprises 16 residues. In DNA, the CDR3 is TGTGCCACCAGCAGAGATCATACGACTAACACCGGGGAGCTGTTTTTT. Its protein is CATSRDHTTNTGELFF.

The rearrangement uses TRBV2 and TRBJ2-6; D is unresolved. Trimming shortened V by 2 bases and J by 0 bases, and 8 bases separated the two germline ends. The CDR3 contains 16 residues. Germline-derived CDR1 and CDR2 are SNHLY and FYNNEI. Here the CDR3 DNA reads TGTGCCAGCAGTGAATTGCGGATCTCTGGGGCCAACGTCCTGACTTTC. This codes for CASSELRISGANVLTF.

The CDR3 reads CASSLTEQETQYF. The CDR3 DNA follows: TGTGCCAGCAGTTTAACAGAGCAAGAGACCCAGTACTTC. The V gene is TRBV12-3 or TRBV12-4, the J gene TRBJ2-5; D is undetermined. The CDR3 extends over 13 amino acids. The germline V and J ends were trimmed by 2 bases and 2 bases, with 6 bases remaining between them.

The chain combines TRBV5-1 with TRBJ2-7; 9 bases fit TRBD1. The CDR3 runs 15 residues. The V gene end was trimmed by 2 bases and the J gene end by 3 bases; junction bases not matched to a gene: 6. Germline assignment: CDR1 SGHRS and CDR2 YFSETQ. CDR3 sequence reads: CASSFGGTGNYEQYF. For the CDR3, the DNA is TGCGCCAGCAGCTTCGGAGGGACAGGGAACTACGAGCAGTACTTC.

The CDR3, as DNA: TGCGCCAGCAGCTTGTTGGGACTAGCCTTTTACAATGAGCAGTTCTTC. Amino acid sequence: CASSLLGLAFYNEQFF. The chain has TRBV5-1 and TRBJ2-1; 9 positions agree with TRBD2. Germline V gene lookup returns CDR1 SGHRS and CDR2 YFSETQ. This CDR3 is 16 amino acids long. V dropped 1 base and J dropped 4; count of bases not matched to a gene: 6.

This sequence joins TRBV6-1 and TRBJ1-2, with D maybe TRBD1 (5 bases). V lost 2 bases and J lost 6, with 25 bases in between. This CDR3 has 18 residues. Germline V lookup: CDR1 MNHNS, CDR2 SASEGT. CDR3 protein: CASSEPGRDRLLKHGYTF. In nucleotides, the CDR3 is TGTGCCAGCAGTGAACCCGGGCGGGACCGCCTGTTGAAGCATGGCTACACCTTC.

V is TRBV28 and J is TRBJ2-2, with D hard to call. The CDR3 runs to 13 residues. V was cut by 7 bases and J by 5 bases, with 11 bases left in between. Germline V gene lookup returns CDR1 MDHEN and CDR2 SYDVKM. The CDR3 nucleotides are TGTGCCAGCATCCGGCAGACTACCGGGGAGCTGTTTTTT. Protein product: CASIRQTTGELFF.

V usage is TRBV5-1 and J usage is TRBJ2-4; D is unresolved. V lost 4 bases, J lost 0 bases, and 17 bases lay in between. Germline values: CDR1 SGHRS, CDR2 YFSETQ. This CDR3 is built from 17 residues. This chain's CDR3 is CASSLGPTTLAKNIQYF. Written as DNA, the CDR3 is TGCGCCAGCAGCCTAGGCCCAACTACTTTAGCCAAAAACATTCAGTACTTC.

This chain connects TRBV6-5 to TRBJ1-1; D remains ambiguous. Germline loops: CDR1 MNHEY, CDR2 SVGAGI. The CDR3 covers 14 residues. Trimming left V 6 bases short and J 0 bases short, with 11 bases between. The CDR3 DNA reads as TGTGCCAGCAGCCCCCGACATCTGAACACTGAAGCTTTCTTT. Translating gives CASSPRHLNTEAFF.

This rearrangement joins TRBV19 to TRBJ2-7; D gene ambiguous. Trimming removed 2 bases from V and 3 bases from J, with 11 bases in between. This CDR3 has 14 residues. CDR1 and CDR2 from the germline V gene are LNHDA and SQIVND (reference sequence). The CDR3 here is CASSIFGDNYEQYF. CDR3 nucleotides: TGTGCCAGTAGTATATTTGGCGACAACTACGAGCAGTACTTC.